Sequencing of this T cell receptor beta chain was carried out in a study of identical twins. V lost 3 bases and J lost 9, with 18 bases in between. Germline V lookup: CDR1 DFQATT, CDR2 SNEGSKA (reference sequence). The CDR3 is 13 residues long. Overall study findings and caveats: It was cross-sectional statistical analysis, not following the same donors, that the conclusions relied on. In monozygotic twins, models underestimated the sharing of out-of-frame TCR alpha.

MiXCR, applied by TCRdb to the 5' RACE reads, yields one record per CDR3 protein. The repertoire has under 20,000 distinct CDR3 sequences, just under 70% of them found once; the top ten carry almost 6%. On this clonotype itself: Its target is unknown.

The chain joins TRBV20-1 to TRBJ2-7; D is possibly TRBD1 (5 bases). Sequencing was done on a sample of memory (CD45RO+) T cells sorted from blood. The receptor was derived from a woman aged 18-30 years in good health. This table probably holds off-target reads from a library built for another chain. DNA of the CDR3: TGCAGTGCTAGGGTCCAGGGAAATATCGGGCAGTACTTC. It specifies CSARVQGNIGQYF.